The 27 T cell receptor beta chains below were found in one sample sequenced in a study of T cell clonality in common variable immunodeficiency. Here immunoSEQ multiplex PCR was the method, and the copy in TCRdb shows in-frame clones only, minus some. The sample contains roughly 32,000 clones, none of them singletons. Sequencing was carried out using peripheral blood mononuclear cells. These receptors all stem from a person aged 18-69 years in good health.

This clone was counted at least ten times. The CDR3 is cut off 3 residues early in the read; its end comes from the germline J gene. The chain carries TRBV12-5 and TRBJ2-1; 11 positions agree with TRBD1. From germline, CDR1 is LGHNT and CDR2 FRNRAP. The CDR3 is made up of 16 amino acids. The trim removed 2 bases at V and 5 bases at J, leaving 5 bases unmatched. CDR3 bases read: TGTGCTAGTGGTTTGCCTGGACAGGGGGCAGACAATGAG. Encoded protein: CASGLPGQGADNE. The CDR3 as a whole reads CASGLPGQGADNEQFF.

This clone has a handful of counts. Read data end 3 residues before the CDR3 end; the end is taken from the germline J gene. This sequence joins TRBV7-9 and TRBJ1-1, with TRBD1 matching 7 bases. The CDR3 length is 15 residues. The germline V gene has CDR1 SEHNR and CDR2 FQNEAQ (reference sequence). This CDR3 reads CASSFRQGTQETAFF. The sequenced part of the CDR3 DNA is TGTGCCAGCAGCTTTCGACAGGGAACCCAAGAGACA.

With respect to this clone: One end of the junction fails to match germline, which may point to a read error. The DNA ends 3 residues before the CDR3 does, and the rest of the CDR3 is filled in from the germline J gene. Other DNA sequences in the same sample also yield this CDR3. This chain joins TRBV5-1 and TRBJ1-3; TRBD1 is a possible D gene (6 bases). The CDR3 runs to 19 residues. In germline, CDR1 is SGHRS, CDR2 YFSETQ. The CDR3 DNA, read in part, is TGCGCCAGCAGCTCAGGAGGCGAGGCAGGGGATGATTTGTGGAACACA. Translating gives CASSSGGEAGDDLWNT. The whole CDR3 region reads CASSSGGEAGDDLWNTIYF.

This clone was seen repeatedly, ten times or more. The CDR3 is CASSEDRHTDTQYF. CDR3 DNA, as far as it was read: TGTGCCAGCAGTGAGGACAGGCACACAGATACG. V and J are TRBV2 and TRBJ2-3; 7 positions match TRBD1. The read terminates 3 residues ahead of where the CDR3 ends, so the germline J gene completes it. CDR1 is SNHLY, CDR2 FYNNEI, per germline. J lost 2 bases, V lost 3 bases, and 2 bases had no gene match. CDR3 length: 14 residues.

This clone has just a few counts. The CDR3 end lies 3 residues beyond the end of the read and is filled in from the germline J gene. Within the sample, other DNA sequences also encode this same CDR3. The chain recombines TRBV5-1 with TRBJ1-3; D might be TRBD1 (6 bases). Germline V gene lookup returns CDR1 SGHRS and CDR2 YFSETQ. CDR3 length equals 18 residues. Trimming cost V 3 bases and J 4 bases, with 23 bases left between them. The CDR3 spells CASSYSGLQGSSGNTIYF. CDR3 bases read: TGCGCCAGCAGCTATAGCGGGTTGCAGGGGTCCTCCGGAAACACC. Full variable domain (outside the CDR3, taken from reference TRBV5-1 and TRBJ1-3): KAGVTQTPRYLIKTRGQQVTLSCSPISGHRSVSWYQQTPGQGLQFLFEYFSETQRNKGNFPGRFSGRQFSNSRSEMNVSTLELGDSALYLCASSYSGLQGSSGNTIYFGEGSWLTVV.

This clone was counted at least ten times. Read sequence stops 3 residues before the CDR3 end, and the germline J gene provides the missing end. The chain joins TRBV20-1 to TRBJ2-2; 8 bases fit TRBD1. The V gene's germline CDR1 is DFQATT and CDR2 SNEGSKA (reference sequence). The length of the CDR3 is 16 residues. This CDR3 is CSARDPDREGNEKLFF. Incomplete CDR3 DNA: TGCAGTGCTAGAGACCCGGACAGGGAAGGGAATGAAAAG.

The sample holds many counts of this clone. The read halts 3 residues ahead of the CDR3 end, with the missing end drawn from the germline J gene. V gene TRBV19 combines with J gene TRBJ1-4; TRBD1 aligns across 8 bases. V was clipped by 4 bases and J by 5 bases; unmatched bases: 9. Per germline, CDR1 LNHDA and CDR2 SQIVND (reference sequence). This CDR3 has 16 amino acids. CDR3 DNA, as far as it was read: TGTGCCAGTAGTAGCCCCGGGACAGGTTTGAATGAAAAA. Its translation: CASSSPGTGLNEK. The entire CDR3 is CASSSPGTGLNEKLFF.

There are many counts of this clone. With the read ending 3 residues before the CDR3 end, the germline J gene is used to fill in that end. V and J are TRBV4-1 and TRBJ1-5, with 8 nucleotides matching TRBD1. Germline V gene sequence: CDR1 MGHRA, CDR2 YSYEKL. The ends lost 5 bases at V and 4 bases at J; junction bases unmatched: 10. This CDR3 is 16 amino acids long. The CDR3 sequence: CASSVADREGNQPQHF. CDR3 DNA (partial): TGCGCCAGCAGCGTCGCGGACAGGGAGGGTAATCAGCCC.

This clone was recorded at least ten times. The DNA ends 3 residues before the CDR3 does, and the rest of the CDR3 is filled in from the germline J gene. The chain combines TRBV2 with TRBJ2-1; 14 bases fit TRBD2. Germline trimming cut 6 bases from V and 6 bases from J; bases unmatched to any gene: 10. The CDR3 spans 17 residues. Germline assignment: CDR1 SNHLY and CDR2 FYNNEI. This CDR3 reads CASSKGGLAGASNEQFF. CDR3 DNA, as far as it was read: TGTGCCAGCAGCAAGGGGGGACTAGCGGGAGCCTCCAATGAG.

This clone has at least ten counts. The read stops 3 residues short of the end of the CDR3; the missing end is completed from the germline J gene. The chain couples TRBV30 to TRBJ2-3; TRBD2 aligns across 10 bases. CDR3 length: 15 residues. V was clipped by 3 bases and J by 4 bases; unmatched bases: 7. Per the germline V gene, CDR1 is GTSNPN and CDR2 is SVGIG (reference sequence). The sequenced part of the CDR3 DNA is TGTGCCTGGAGAGTGGGACTAGCGAGTGCAGATACG. Its protein is CAWRVGLASADT. The complete CDR3 reads CAWRVGLASADTQYF.

This clone was counted ten times or more. The read terminates 3 residues before the CDR3 end, so the remaining end is supplied by the germline J gene. This rearrangement joins TRBV5-1 to TRBJ1-4; possible D gene TRBD1, 6 bases. The CDR3 length is 13 residues. Germline CDR1 is SGHRS and CDR2 is YFSETQ. Trimming left V 4 bases short and J 5 bases short, with 9 bases between. The CDR3 reads CASSRQENEKLFF. The CDR3 bases that were read are TGCGCCAGCAGCAGACAGGAGAATGAAAAA.

Ten or more counts support this clone. The CDR3 end falls 3 residues outside the read, so it is completed with the germline J gene. The chain employs TRBV10-1 and TRBJ1-2, with 8 bases lining up with TRBD1. After removal of 6 bases from V and 1 base from J, the junction contained 10 bases not matched to a gene. This CDR3 contains 16 residues. The germline gives CDR1 WNHNN, CDR2 SYGVQD (reference sequence). Partial CDR3 DNA: TGCGCCAGCAGGGGAGGGCAGGGGGCAGGTAACTATGGC. Protein sequence: CASRGGQGAGNYG. The entire CDR3 protein is CASRGGQGAGNYGYTF.

This clone was detected many times. The read terminates 3 residues ahead of where the CDR3 ends, so the germline J gene completes it. V is TRBV5-5 and J is TRBJ1-2; 7 bases fit TRBD1. V dropped 4 bases and J dropped 4; count of bases not matched to a gene: 4. The germline gives CDR1 SGHKS, CDR2 YYEKEE (reference sequence). This CDR3 has 13 residues. The CDR3 sequence: CASSQGQLYGYTF. The CDR3 DNA, read in part, is TGTGCCAGCAGCCAGGGACAGCTCTATGGC.

This clone was seen many times. Read coverage stops 3 residues before the CDR3 terminus; the germline J gene supplies the remainder. This sequence joins TRBV2 and TRBJ2-5, with D maybe TRBD2 (5 bases). Between the trimmed V and J ends, which lost 1 base and 4 bases, there was a span of 13 bases. This CDR3 comprises 15 residues. The germline gives CDR1 SNHLY, CDR2 FYNNEI. The CDR3 protein is CASSEGGRWGETQYF. The DNA read from the CDR3 is TGTGCCAGCAGTGAAGGCGGGCGATGGGGAGAGACC.

This clone showed up many times. Read data end 3 residues before the CDR3 end; the end is taken from the germline J gene. This chain uses TRBV19 with TRBJ1-5; unclear D gene. This CDR3 has 15 residues. Germline V CDR1 and CDR2: LNHDA, SQIVND (reference sequence). V dropped 8 bases and J dropped 4 bases, with 18 bases sitting between them. CDR3 bases read: TGTGCCAGTTCCCGGGGTCCGGAGTTAAATCAGCCC. The encoded protein is CASSRGPELNQP. The complete CDR3 protein is CASSRGPELNQPQHF.

This clone has a count of ten or more. The read halts 3 residues ahead of the CDR3 end, with the missing end drawn from the germline J gene. The V gene is TRBV7-6, the J gene TRBJ2-7; TRBD1 aligns across 8 bases. The CDR3 contains 16 residues. CDR1 is SGHVS and CDR2 is FNYEAQ in the germline V gene. Losses at the gene ends were 2 bases for V and 4 bases for J; bases not matched to a gene: 10. The sequenced CDR3 bases are TGTGCCAGCAGCTTATCGCTGGCAGGGGGCAAGTACGAG. Protein sequence: CASSLSLAGGKYE. Given in full, the CDR3 is CASSLSLAGGKYEQYF.

This clone was seen repeatedly, ten times or more. The observed sequence ends 3 residues before the CDR3 terminus, with the missing tail filled in from the germline J gene. V is TRBV5-5 and J is TRBJ1-4; the match to TRBD1 covers 8 bases. This CDR3 region has 15 residues. From germline, CDR1 is SGHKS and CDR2 YYEKEE (reference sequence). V shed 4 bases and J 7 bases; nucleotides not matched to a gene: 9. Incomplete CDR3 DNA: TGTGCCAGCAGCCTGGGGGCAGGGGGCAGTGAAAAA. It yields the protein CASSLGAGGSEK. From start to end, the CDR3 is CASSLGAGGSEKLFF.

This clone was counted many times. The read ends 3 residues early relative to the CDR3; the germline J gene fills the gap. The V call is TRBV19, the J call TRBJ2-3; D perhaps matches TRBD1 (5 bases). Trimming removed 3 bases from V and 0 bases from J, with 13 bases in between. The CDR3 runs 16 residues. Germline V gene lookup returns CDR1 LNHDA and CDR2 SQIVND (reference sequence). CDR3 DNA (partial): TGTGCCAGTAGTATTAGGGGCGGTATAAGCACAGATACG. Protein: CASSIRGGISTDT. In full, the CDR3 reads CASSIRGGISTDTQYF. The full variable domain, completed using reference TRBV19 and TRBJ2-3, is DGGITQSPKYLFRKEGQNVTLSCEQNLNHDAMYWYRQDPGQGLRLIYYSQIVNDFQKGDIAEGYSVSREKKESFPLTVTSAQKNPTAFYLCASSIRGGISTDTQYFGPGTRLTVL.

This clone has at least ten counts. The read comes to an end 3 residues before the CDR3 does, leaving the germline J gene to fill in the end. The gene calls are TRBV20-1 and TRBJ2-5; 10 nucleotides match TRBD1. The CDR3 totals 17 residues. Germline V gene data show CDR1 as DFQATT and CDR2 as SNEGSKA (reference sequence). The J segment lost 3 bases and the V segment lost 0 bases, leaving 10 bases of the junction unmatched. The CDR3 here is CSARDPQTGGLKETQYF. The DNA read from the CDR3 is TGCAGTGCTAGAGATCCCCAGACAGGGGGCCTAAAAGAGACC.

Only a few counts were recorded for this clone. A much larger clone lies a single base off, so this may be a read error. The missing CDR3 end, 3 residues past where the read stops, is filled in from the germline J gene. The chain uses TRBV7-3 and TRBJ2-3; 7 positions agree with TRBD2. The CDR3 contains 16 residues. Germline V CDR1 and CDR2: SGHTA, FQGTGA. The CDR3 is CSSSFGSGPSTDTQYF. The DNA read from the CDR3 is TGTTCCAGCAGCTTTGGTAGCGGGCCTAGCACAGATACG.

This clone was picked up many times. The CDR3 end lies 3 residues beyond the end of the read and is filled in from the germline J gene. The genes are TRBV5-1 and TRBJ1-4, with D possibly being TRBD1 (5 bases). Germline loops: CDR1 SGHRS, CDR2 YFSETQ. The length of the CDR3 is 16 residues. The CDR3 protein is CASSAVGSSGANVLFF. CDR3 bases read: TGCGCCAGCAGCGCGGTTGGGAGCTCTGGGGCCAACGTA.

On this clone itself: A much larger clonotype is one base distant, so this may be a read error. The read terminates 3 residues ahead of where the CDR3 ends, so the germline J gene completes it. This chain uses TRBV19 with TRBJ2-3; 7 bases are a match to TRBD1. Per the germline V gene, CDR1 is LNHDA and CDR2 is SQIVND (reference sequence). This CDR3 spans 14 amino acids. The chain's CDR3 is CASRGTVSNQPQYF. The sequenced CDR3 bases are TGTGCCAGTAGGGGGACAGTTAGCAATCAGCCG.

This clone has ten or more counts. The sequenced fragment ends 3 residues before the CDR3 boundary, so the rest is inferred from the germline J gene. The rearrangement uses TRBV20-1 and TRBJ2-7; a possible D gene is TRBD1 (6 bases). V was clipped by 8 bases and J by 2 bases, with 22 bases between them. This CDR3 spans 15 amino acids. The germline V gene encodes CDR1 DFQATT and CDR2 SNEGSKA (reference sequence). The CDR3 region is CSITHIGGHPYEQYF. Incomplete CDR3 DNA: TGCAGTATTACTCACATAGGGGGACACCCCTACGAG.

In its sample, this clone was seen many times. The read comes to an end 3 residues before the CDR3 does, leaving the germline J gene to fill in the end. This sequence joins TRBV19 and TRBJ1-5, with 8 bases matching TRBD1. Germline V gene data show CDR1 as LNHDA and CDR2 as SQIVND (reference sequence). The J segment lost 7 bases and the V segment lost 4 bases, leaving 9 bases of the junction unmatched. The length of the CDR3 is 15 residues. The CDR3 sequence is CASSKLQGVEQPQHF. CDR3 bases read: TGTGCCAGTAGTAAGCTACAGGGGGTGGAGCAGCCC.

To note about this clone: The observed sequence ends 3 residues before the CDR3 terminus, with the missing tail filled in from the germline J gene. The chain combines TRBV7-9 with TRBJ2-1; no firm D call. From germline, CDR1 is SEHNR and CDR2 FQNEAQ (reference sequence). The CDR3 is made up of 14 amino acids. The V end was cut by 5 bases, the J end by 1 base, with 9 bases between. CDR3 sequence: CASSNSLSYNEQFF. Partial CDR3 DNA: TGTGCCAGCAGCAATAGCCTGTCCTACAATGAG.

There are many counts of this clone. The read terminates 3 residues ahead of where the CDR3 ends, so the germline J gene completes it. V usage is TRBV11-2 and J usage is TRBJ2-3; 10 bases agree with TRBD2. J was trimmed by 0 bases and V by 6 bases; bases with no gene match: 3. The germline V gene encodes CDR1 SGHAT and CDR2 FQNNGV. CDR3 size: 15 residues. The CDR3 sequence: CASSFSGGSTDTQYF. CDR3 DNA (partial): TGTGCCAGCAGTTTTAGCGGGGGGAGCACAGATACG.

About this clone: The sequenced fragment ends 3 residues before the CDR3 boundary, so the rest is inferred from the germline J gene. V and J are TRBV5-1 and TRBJ1-2, with no clear D. Germline CDR1 is SGHRS and CDR2 is YFSETQ. The V gene lost 0 bases and the J gene lost 6 bases, with 12 bases spanning the gap. CDR3 length equals 14 residues. CDR3 residues: CASSLERGINGYTF. CDR3 DNA, as far as it was read: TGCGCCAGCAGCTTGGAACGGGGAATCAATGGC.